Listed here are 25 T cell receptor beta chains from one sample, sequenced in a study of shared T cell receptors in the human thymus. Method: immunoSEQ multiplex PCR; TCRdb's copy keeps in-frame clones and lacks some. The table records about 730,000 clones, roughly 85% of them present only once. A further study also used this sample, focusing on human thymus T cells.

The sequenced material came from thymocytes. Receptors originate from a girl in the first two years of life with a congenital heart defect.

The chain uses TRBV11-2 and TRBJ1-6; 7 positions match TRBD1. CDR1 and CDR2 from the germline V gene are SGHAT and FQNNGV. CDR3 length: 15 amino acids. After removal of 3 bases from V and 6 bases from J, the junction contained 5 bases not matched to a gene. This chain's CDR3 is CASSFEGAGNSPLHF. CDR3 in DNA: TGTGCCAGCAGCTTCGAGGGGGCCGGTAATTCACCCCTCCACTTT.

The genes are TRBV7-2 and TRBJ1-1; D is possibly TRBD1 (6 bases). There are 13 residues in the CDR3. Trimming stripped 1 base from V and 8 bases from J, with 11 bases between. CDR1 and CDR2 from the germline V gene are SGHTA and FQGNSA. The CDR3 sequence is CASSLVAGVEAFF. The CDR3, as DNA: TGTGCCAGCAGCTTAGTAGCAGGGGTGGAAGCTTTCTTT.

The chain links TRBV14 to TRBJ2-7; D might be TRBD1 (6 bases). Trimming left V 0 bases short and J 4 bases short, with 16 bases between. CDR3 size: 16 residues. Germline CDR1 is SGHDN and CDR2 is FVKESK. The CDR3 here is CASSQDEGQGSYEQYF. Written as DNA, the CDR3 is TGTGCCAGCAGCCAAGATGAGGGGCAGGGGTCTTACGAGCAGTACTTC.

The DNA of the CDR3 is TGCGCCAGCAGCCACCGTGACAGGGGAGGCAATCAGCCCCAGCATTTT. Translation: CASSHRDRGGNQPQHF. The genes are TRBV4-1 and TRBJ1-5, with TRBD1 identical over 8 bases. Germline CDR1 and CDR2: MGHRA and YSYEKL. The trim removed 3 bases at V and 2 bases at J, leaving 6 bases unmatched. CDR3 length: 16 amino acids.

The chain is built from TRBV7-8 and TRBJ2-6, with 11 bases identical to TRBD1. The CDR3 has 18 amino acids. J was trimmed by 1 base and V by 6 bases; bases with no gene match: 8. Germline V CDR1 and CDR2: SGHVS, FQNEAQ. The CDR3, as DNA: TGTGCCAGCAGACCACACCGGGACAGGGGGTCTGGGGCCAACGTCCTGACTTTC. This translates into CASRPHRDRGSGANVLTF.

DNA for the CDR3: TGTGCCAGCAGCTCCCCCAAAAAACAGGGGAACACTGAAGCTTTCTTT. Protein: CASSSPKKQGNTEAFF. The rearrangement joins TRBV7-2 to TRBJ1-1, with D possibly matching TRBD1 (6 bases). V lost 4 bases and J lost 1, with 16 bases in between. The CDR3 length is 16 residues. Looked up from germline, CDR1 is SGHTA and CDR2 is FQGNSA.

This chain's CDR3 is CASGYYRFSNQPQHF. In DNA form, the CDR3 reads TGTGCCAGCGGATATTACAGGTTTAGCAATCAGCCCCAGCATTTT. This chain connects TRBV2 to TRBJ1-5; tentative D call: TRBD1 (5 bases). V was clipped by 8 bases and J by 0 bases, with 14 bases between them. The CDR3 extends over 15 amino acids. In germline, CDR1 is SNHLY, CDR2 FYNNEI.

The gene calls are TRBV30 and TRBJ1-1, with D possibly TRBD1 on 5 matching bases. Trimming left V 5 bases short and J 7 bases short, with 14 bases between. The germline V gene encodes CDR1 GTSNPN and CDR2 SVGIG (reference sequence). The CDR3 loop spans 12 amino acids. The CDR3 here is CAWALGADEAFF. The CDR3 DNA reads TGTGCCTGGGCCCTTGGGGCAGATGAAGCTTTCTTT.

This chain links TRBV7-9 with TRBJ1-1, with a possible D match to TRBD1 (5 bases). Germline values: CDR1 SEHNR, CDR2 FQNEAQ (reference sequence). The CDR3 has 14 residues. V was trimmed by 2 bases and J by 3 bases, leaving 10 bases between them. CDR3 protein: CASSLPDTDTEAFF. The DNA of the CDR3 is TGTGCCAGCAGCTTACCGGACACAGACACTGAAGCTTTCTTT. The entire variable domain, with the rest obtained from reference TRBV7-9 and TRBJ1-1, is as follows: DTGVSQNPRHKITKRGQNVTFRCDPISEHNRLYWYRQTLGQGPEFLTYFQNEAQLEKSRLLSDRFSAERPKGSFSTLEIQRTEQGDSAMYLCASSLPDTDTEAFFGQGTRLTVV.

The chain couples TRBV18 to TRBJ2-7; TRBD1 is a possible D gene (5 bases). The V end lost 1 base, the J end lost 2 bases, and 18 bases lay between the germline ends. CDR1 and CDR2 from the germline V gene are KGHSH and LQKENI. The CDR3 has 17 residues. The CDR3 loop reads CASSPQDVLDTPYEQYF. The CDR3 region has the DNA TGTGCCAGCTCACCACAAGACGTTTTGGACACCCCCTACGAGCAGTACTTC.

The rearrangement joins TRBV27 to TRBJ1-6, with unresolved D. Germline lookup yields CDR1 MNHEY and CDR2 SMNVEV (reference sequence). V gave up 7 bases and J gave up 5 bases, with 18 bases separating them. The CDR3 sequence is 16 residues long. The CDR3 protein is CASTLSGVLNNSPLHF. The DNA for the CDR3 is TGTGCCAGCACCTTAAGCGGGGTTTTAAATAATTCACCCCTCCACTTT.

Here the CDR3 reads CASSLAKGSGYTF. The CDR3 DNA reads TGCGCCAGCAGCTTGGCCAAGGGGTCTGGCTACACCTTC. The chain has TRBV5-1 and TRBJ1-2, with TRBD1 as a possible D gene (5 bases). Trimming cost V 0 bases and J 7 bases, with 10 bases left between them. CDR1 is SGHRS, CDR2 YFSETQ, per germline. The CDR3 has 13 amino acids.

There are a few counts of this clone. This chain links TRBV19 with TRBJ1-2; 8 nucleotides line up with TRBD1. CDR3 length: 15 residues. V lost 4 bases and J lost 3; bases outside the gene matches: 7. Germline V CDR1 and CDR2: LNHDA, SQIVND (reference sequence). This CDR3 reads CASSTHDRGHYGYTF. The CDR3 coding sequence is TGTGCCAGTAGTACCCACGACAGGGGCCACTATGGCTACACCTTC.

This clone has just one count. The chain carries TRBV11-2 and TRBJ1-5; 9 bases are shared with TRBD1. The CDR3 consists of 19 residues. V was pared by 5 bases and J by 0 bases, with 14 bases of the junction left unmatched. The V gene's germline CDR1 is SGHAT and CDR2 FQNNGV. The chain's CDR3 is CASSNHPDRGGGSNQPQHF. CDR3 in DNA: TGTGCCAGCAGCAATCACCCGGACAGGGGTGGGGGTAGCAATCAGCCCCAGCATTTT.

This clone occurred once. The CDR3 nucleotides are TGTGCCAGCTCGCGGCCCGACAGGCTATACGAGCAGTACTTC. It codes for CASSRPDRLYEQYF. The rearrangement joins TRBV18 to TRBJ2-7; maybe TRBD1 (6 bases). The CDR3 spans 14 residues. Germline V gene data show CDR1 as KGHSH and CDR2 as LQKENI. Trimming shortened V by 6 bases and J by 4 bases, and 16 bases separated the two germline ends.

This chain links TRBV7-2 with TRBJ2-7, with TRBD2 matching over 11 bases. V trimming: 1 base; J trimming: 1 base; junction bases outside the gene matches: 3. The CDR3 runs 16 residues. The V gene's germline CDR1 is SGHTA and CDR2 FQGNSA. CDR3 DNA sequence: TGTGCCAGCAGCTTAGAGGGGACTAGCGGTTCCTACGAGCAGTACTTC. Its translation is CASSLEGTSGSYEQYF.

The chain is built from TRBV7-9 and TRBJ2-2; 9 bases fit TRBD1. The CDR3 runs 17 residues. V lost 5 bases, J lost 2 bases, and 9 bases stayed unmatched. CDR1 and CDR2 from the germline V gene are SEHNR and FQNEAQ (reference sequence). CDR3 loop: CASSRYNRGPNTGELFF. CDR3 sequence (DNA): TGTGCCAGCAGCCGGTATAACAGGGGGCCAAACACCGGGGAGCTGTTTTTT.

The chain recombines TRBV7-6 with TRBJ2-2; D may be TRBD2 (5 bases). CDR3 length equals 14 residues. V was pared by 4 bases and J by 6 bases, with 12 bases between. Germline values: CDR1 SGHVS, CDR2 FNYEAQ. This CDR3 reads CASSSSSGAGELFF. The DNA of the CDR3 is TGTGCCAGCAGCTCCTCAAGCGGCGCCGGGGAGCTGTTTTTT.

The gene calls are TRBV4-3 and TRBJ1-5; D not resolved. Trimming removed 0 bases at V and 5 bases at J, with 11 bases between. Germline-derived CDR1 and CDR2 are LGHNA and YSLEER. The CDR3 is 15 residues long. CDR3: CASSQDPRNYQPQHF. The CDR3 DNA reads TGCGCCAGCAGCCAAGACCCCAGGAACTATCAGCCCCAGCATTTT.

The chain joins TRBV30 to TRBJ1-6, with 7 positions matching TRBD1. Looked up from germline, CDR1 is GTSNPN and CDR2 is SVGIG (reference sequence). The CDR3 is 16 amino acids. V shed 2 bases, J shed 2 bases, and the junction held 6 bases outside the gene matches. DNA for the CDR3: TGTGCCTGGAGTAGGCCGGGACAGCCCTATAATTCACCCCTCCACTTT. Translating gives CAWSRPGQPYNSPLHF.

CDR3 in amino acids: CASSVLTNKQFF. CDR3 bases: TGTGCCAGCAGTGTTCTGACAAATAAGCAGTTCTTC. The chain links TRBV2 to TRBJ2-1; no clear D. V shed 4 bases and J shed 11 bases, with 12 bases lying between them. The CDR3 has 12 amino acids. Germline values: CDR1 SNHLY, CDR2 FYNNEI.

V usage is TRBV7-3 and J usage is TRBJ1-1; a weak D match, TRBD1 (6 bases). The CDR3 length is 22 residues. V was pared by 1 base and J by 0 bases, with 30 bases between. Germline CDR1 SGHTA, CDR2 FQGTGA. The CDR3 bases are TGTGCCAGCAGCTTAAACGTCACAGGGAAACTACACCCTTCCCTTATGAACACTGAAGCTTTCTTT. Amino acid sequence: CASSLNVTGKLHPSLMNTEAFF.

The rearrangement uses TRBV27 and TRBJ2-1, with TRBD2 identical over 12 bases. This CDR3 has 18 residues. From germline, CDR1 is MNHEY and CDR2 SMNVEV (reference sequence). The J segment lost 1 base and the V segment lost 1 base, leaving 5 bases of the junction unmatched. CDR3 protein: CASSLWTSGAQSYNEQFF. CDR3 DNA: TGTGCCAGCAGTTTATGGACTAGCGGGGCCCAATCCTACAATGAGCAGTTCTTC.

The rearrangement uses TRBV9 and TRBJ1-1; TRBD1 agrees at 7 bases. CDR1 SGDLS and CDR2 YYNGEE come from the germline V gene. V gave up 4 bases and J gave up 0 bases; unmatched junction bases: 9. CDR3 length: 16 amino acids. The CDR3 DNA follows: TGTGCCAGCAGCCTTTCCCACGACAGGGTGAACACTGAAGCTTTCTTT. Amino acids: CASSLSHDRVNTEAFF.

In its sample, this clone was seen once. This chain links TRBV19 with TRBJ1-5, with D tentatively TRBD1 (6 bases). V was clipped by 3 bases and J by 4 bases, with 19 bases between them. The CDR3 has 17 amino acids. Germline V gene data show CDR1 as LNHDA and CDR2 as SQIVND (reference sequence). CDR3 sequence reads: CASSIGVAGGPNQPQHF. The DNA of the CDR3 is TGTGCCAGTAGTATCGGGGTGGCGGGGGGCCCAAATCAGCCCCAGCATTTT.